The present entry profiles one TCR beta chain with its context. This table comes from immunoSEQ multiplex PCR, and its TCRdb copy is limited to in-frame clones, with some not included. Of 15,000 or so clones listed, roughly 80% are singletons. This record comes from a study of a mutant IDH1 vaccine in newly diagnosed glioma. Sample time point: baseline, week 1 (first vaccination visit). Treatment of the sample: pre-vaccination baseline after standard-of-care therapy. With 5 bases clipped from V and 3 bases from J, the junction kept 10 bases outside the gene matches. The germline V gene encodes CDR1 MDHEN and CDR2 SYDVKM. This CDR3 contains 17 residues.

The sample was PBMCs, taken from a glioma patient treated with radiotherapy, temozolomide or both. The chain couples TRBV28 to TRBJ1-5; TRBD1 agrees at 10 bases. The source is a man aged 40-50 years with glioma. The CDR3 DNA is TGTGCCAGCAGTCCCACCCCAGACAGGGGGCTCAATCAGCCCCAGCATTTT. It translates to CASSPTPDRGLNQPQHF.